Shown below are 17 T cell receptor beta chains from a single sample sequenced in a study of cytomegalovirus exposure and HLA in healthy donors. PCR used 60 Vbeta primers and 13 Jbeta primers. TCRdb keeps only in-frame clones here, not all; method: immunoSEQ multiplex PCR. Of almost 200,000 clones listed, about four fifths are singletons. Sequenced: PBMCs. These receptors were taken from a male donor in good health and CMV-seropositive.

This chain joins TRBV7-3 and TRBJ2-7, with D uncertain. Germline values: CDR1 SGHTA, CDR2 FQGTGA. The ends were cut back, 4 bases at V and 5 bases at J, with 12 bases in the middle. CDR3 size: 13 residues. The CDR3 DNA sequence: TGTGCCAGCAGCTCAGGCAGCTGGGACGAGCAGTACTTC. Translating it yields CASSSGSWDEQYF.

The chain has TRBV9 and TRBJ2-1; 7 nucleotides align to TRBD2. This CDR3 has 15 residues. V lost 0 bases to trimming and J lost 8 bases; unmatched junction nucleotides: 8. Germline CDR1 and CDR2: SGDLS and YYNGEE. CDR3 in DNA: TGTGCCAGCAGCGTAGGCGGGAGATGGAGAGATGAGCAGTTCTTC. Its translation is CASSVGGRWRDEQFF.

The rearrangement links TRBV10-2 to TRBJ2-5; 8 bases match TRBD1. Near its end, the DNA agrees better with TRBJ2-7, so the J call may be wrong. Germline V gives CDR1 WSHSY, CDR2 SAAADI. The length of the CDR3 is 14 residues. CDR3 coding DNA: TGCGCCAGCAGTGGTTCCGGACAGGGCTACGAGCAGTACTTC. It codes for CASSGSGQGYEQYF.

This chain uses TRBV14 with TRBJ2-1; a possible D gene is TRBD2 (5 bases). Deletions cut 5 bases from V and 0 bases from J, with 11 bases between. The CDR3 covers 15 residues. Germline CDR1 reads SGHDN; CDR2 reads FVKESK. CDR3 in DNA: TGTGCCAGCAGCTTAGCGCTGAGCTCCTACAATGAGCAGTTCTTC. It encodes CASSLALSSYNEQFF. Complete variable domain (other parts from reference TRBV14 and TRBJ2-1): EAGVTQFPSHSVIEKGQTVTLRCDPISGHDNLYWYRRVMGKEIKFLLHFVKESKQDESGMPNNRFLAERTGGTYSTLKVQPAELEDSGVYFCASSLALSSYNEQFFGPGTRLTVL.

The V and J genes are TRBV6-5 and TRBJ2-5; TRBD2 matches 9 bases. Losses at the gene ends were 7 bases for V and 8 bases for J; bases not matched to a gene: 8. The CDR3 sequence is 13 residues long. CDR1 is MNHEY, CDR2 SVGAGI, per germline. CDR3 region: CASTTAGGQTQYF. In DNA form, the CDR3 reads TGTGCCAGCACCACCGCGGGGGGGCAAACCCAGTACTTC.

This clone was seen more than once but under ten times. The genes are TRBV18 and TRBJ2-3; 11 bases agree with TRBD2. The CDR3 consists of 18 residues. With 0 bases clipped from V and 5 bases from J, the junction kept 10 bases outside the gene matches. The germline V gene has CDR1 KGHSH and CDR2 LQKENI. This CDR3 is CASSPPEGSGGARDTQYF. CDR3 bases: TGTGCCAGCTCACCACCGGAAGGTAGCGGGGGGGCCAGAGATACGCAGTATTTT. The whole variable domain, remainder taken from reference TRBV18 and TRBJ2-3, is NAGVMQNPRHLVRRRGQEARLRCSPMKGHSHVYWYRQLPEEGLKFMVYLQKENIIDESGMPKERFSAEFPKEGPSILRIQQVVRGDSAAYFCASSPPEGSGGARDTQYFGPGTRLTVL.

The CDR3 nucleotides read TGTGCCAGCAGCTTAGTAACTAGCGGGAGCACCGGGAACATTCAGTACTTC. This codes for CASSLVTSGSTGNIQYF. The chain employs TRBV11-2 and TRBJ2-4; 11 bases map to TRBD2. Per the germline V gene, CDR1 is SGHAT and CDR2 is FQNNGV. The CDR3 length is 17 residues. V shed 1 base, J shed 7 bases, and the junction held 9 bases outside the gene matches.

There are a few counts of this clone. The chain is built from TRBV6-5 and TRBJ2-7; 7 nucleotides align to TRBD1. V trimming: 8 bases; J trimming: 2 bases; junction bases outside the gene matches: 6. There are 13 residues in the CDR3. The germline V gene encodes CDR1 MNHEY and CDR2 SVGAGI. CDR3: CASSGQLTYEQYF. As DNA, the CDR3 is TGTGCCAGCTCGGGACAGTTAACCTACGAGCAGTACTTC.

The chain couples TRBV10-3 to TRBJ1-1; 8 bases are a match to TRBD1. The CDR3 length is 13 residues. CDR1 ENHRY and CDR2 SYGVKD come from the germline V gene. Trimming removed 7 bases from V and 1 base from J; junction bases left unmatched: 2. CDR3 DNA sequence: TGTGCCATCATGGGACAGGAGAACACTGAAGCTTTCTTT. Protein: CAIMGQENTEAFF.

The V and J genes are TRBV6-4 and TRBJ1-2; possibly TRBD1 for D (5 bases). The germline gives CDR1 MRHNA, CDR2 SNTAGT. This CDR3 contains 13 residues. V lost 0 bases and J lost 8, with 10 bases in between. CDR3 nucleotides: TGTGCCAGCAGTGACTCAGGGACTCTGGGCTACACCTTC. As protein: CASSDSGTLGYTF.

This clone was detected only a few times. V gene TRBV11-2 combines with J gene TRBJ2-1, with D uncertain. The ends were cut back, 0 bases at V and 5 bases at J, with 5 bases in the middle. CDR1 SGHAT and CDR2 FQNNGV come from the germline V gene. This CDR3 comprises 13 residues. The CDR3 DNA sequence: TGTGCCAGCAGCTTAGATCTACACAATGAGCAGTTCTTC. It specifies CASSLDLHNEQFF.

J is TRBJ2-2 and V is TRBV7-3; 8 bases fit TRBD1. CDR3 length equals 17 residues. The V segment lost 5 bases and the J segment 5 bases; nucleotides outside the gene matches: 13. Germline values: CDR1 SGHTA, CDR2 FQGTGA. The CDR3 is CASSPVAQGARTGELFF. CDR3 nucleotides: TGTGCCAGCAGCCCTGTAGCCCAGGGGGCGCGTACCGGGGAGCTGTTTTTT.

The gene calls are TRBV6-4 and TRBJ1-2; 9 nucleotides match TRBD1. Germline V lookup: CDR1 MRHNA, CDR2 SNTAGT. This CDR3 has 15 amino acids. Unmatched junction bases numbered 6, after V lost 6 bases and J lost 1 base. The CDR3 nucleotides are TGTGCCAGCAGACCCCGGACAGGGGTTAACTATGGCTACACCTTC. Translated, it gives CASRPRTGVNYGYTF.

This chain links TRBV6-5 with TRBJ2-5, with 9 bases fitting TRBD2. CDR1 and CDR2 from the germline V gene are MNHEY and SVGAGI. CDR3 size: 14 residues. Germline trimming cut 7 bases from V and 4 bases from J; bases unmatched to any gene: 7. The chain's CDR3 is CASNRGGGRETQYF. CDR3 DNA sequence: TGTGCCAGCAATCGCGGGGGGGGAAGAGAGACCCAGTACTTC.

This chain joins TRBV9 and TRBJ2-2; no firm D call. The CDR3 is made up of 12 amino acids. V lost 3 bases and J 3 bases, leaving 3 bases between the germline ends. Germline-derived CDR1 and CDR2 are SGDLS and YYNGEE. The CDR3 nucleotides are TGTGCCAGCAGCGACTACACCGGGGAGCTGTTTTTT. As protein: CASSDYTGELFF.

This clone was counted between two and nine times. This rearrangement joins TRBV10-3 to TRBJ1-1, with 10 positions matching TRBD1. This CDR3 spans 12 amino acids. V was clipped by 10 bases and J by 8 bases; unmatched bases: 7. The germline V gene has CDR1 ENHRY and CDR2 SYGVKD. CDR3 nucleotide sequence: TGTGCCAGCCTGACAGGGGGCCAGGAAGCTTTCTTT. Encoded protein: CASLTGGQEAFF.

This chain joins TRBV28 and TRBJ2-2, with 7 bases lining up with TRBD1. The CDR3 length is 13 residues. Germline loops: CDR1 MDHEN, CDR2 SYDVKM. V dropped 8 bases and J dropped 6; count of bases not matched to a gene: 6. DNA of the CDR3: TGTGCCAGCCTCGCCCAGGGGGCCGGGGAGCTGTTTTTT. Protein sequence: CASLAQGAGELFF.